The rows below give T cell receptor beta chains drawn from one sample of a study of shared clonotypes between healthy human individuals. The repertoire was sequenced with immunoSEQ multiplex PCR; TCRdb's copy has only in-frame clones and lacks some. The sample shows approximately 2.1 million clones, approximately 95% of them seen only once. Sequenced material: naive CD4+ T cells from PBMCs. The receptor source for this set is a man between 18 and 29 years old in good health. Some clones in this sample may be carry-over from other donors' samples. Both conserved end residues are part of each CDR3. D genes are given only for firm matches. Clone size, where shown, is once, few, many, or a class for clones that have expanded.

>TRBV28|-|TRBJ2-7|-
TGTGCCAGCAGTCTACCCGTACGGGCAGGCAACGAGCAGTACTTC
CASSLPVRAGNEQYF
>TRBV23-1|once|TRBJ1-2|TRBD1
TGCGCCAGCAGTCCGACTCGGACAGGGGGCCTTTATGGCTACACCTTC
CASSPTRTGGLYGYTF
>TRBV7-3|-|TRBJ2-7|TRBD2
TGTGCCAGCAGCTTAACGCCTAGCGGGAGCTCCTACGAGCAGTACTTC
CASSLTPSGSSYEQYF
>TRBV9|-|TRBJ1-3|-
TGTGCCAGCAGCGTAGAACAAGGCAGGGCTGGAAACACCATATATTTT
CASSVEQGRAGNTIYF
>TRBV9|few|TRBJ1-5|-
TGTGCCAGCAGCGTGACGGGGAATAGCAATCAGCCCCAGCATTTT
CASSVTGNSNQPQHF
>TRBV5-1|-|TRBJ2-2|TRBD1
TGCGCCAGCAGCTTGCTTCCAGGGGGCACCGGGGAGCTGTTTTTT
CASSLLPGGTGELFF
>TRBV18|-|TRBJ1-1|-
TGTGCCAGCTCGTCTCTGCAGAGTCAAGCTGAAGCTTTCTTT
CASSSLQSQAEAFF
>TRBV18|-|TRBJ2-5|TRBD2
TGTGCCAGCTCACCGGTAGCGGGAATGGAGGGAGAGACCCAGTACTTC
CASSPVAGMEGETQYF
>TRBV7-9|-|TRBJ2-3|-
TGTGCCAGCAGCTCCCGGTCCCCCGCCGATACGCAGTATTTT
CASSSRSPADTQYF
>TRBV6-5|-|TRBJ2-2|-
TGTGCCAGCAGTTACTCGAGTCGGACACCGAACCGGGAGCTGTTTTTT
CASSYSSRTPNRELFF
>TRBV7-7|once|TRBJ2-3|-
TGTGCCAGCAGCTTAGACCGTCCTAAGGCAAGGACAGATACGCAGTATTTT
CASSLDRPKARTDTQYF
>TRBV2|-|TRBJ2-5|TRBD2
TGTGCCAGCGCTCCTAGCGGAGAGACCCAGTACTTC
CASAPSGETQYF
>TRBV7-9|-|TRBJ1-3|TRBD1
TGTGCCAGCAGCTCCAGGACAGGGCCCTCTGGAAACACCATATATTTT
CASSSRTGPSGNTIYF
>TRBV11-2|-|TRBJ1-2|-
TGTGCCAGCAGCTTCTTGGGGACCGACTATGGCTACACCTTC
CASSFLGTDYGYTF
>TRBV5-5|-|TRBJ1-5|-
TGTGCCAGCAGCTTCGGCAGGGAGCAGCCCCAGCATTTT
CASSFGREQPQHF
>TRBV19|-|TRBJ1-5|-
TGTGCCAGTAGTATGTGGGGTATTGGGAACAATCAGCCCCAGCATTTT
CASSMWGIGNNQPQHF
>TRBV7-2|-|TRBJ1-2|TRBD1
TGTGCCAGCAGCTTACAAGGACAGGGCGGCAATGGCTACACCTTC
CASSLQGQGGNGYTF
>TRBV7-3|-|TRBJ1-4|-
TGTGCCAGCAGCCCCACAGGGAGGGATGAAAAACTGTTTTTT
CASSPTGRDEKLFF